Listed below are T cell receptor beta chains from one sample, sequenced in a study of blood T cell repertoires in COVID-19. The assay was immunoSEQ multiplex PCR, and TCRdb's table has in-frame clones only and misses some. The table includes 110,000 or so clones, around nine tenths detected once. Input material: peripheral blood. The receptors come from a woman aged 70-85 years who had recovered from COVID-19. Each CDR3 is given with its conserved first and last residue. D genes are given only for firm matches. Size is stated for part of the rows, as once, few or many counts, or as a class when the clone is expanded.

CASSIGPGKETQYF	TGTGCCAGCAGCATAGGTCCAGGAAAAGAGACCCAGTACTTC	-	TRBV9	TRBJ2-5	few
CASSQGRETQYF	TGTGCCAGCAGCCAAGGTCGAGAGACCCAGTACTTC	-	TRBV3-1/TRBV3-2	TRBJ2-5	-
CASYRDRGYQPQHF	TGCGCCAGTTACCGGGACAGGGGATATCAGCCCCAGCATTTT	TRBD1	TRBV10-1	TRBJ1-5	-
CASSLVGHSEAFF	TGTGCCAGCAGCTTGGTGGGACACTCTGAAGCTTTCTTT	-	TRBV5-5	TRBJ1-1	-
CSVGLLYEQYF	TGCAGCGTTGGTCTTCTCTACGAGCAGTACTTC	-	TRBV29-1	TRBJ2-7	once
CASSHRLAGVYEQYF	TGTGCCAGCAGCCACAGACTAGCGGGAGTCTACGAGCAGTACTTC	TRBD2	TRBV7-2	TRBJ2-7	-
CASSLRKGQGANQPQHF	TGTGCCAGCAGCCTCCGGAAGGGACAGGGGGCCAATCAGCCCCAGCATTTT	TRBD1	TRBV7-8	TRBJ1-5	-
CASSEWDNTSYEQYF	TGTGCCAGCAGTGAGTGGGACAACACCTCCTACGAGCAGTACTTC	-	TRBV6-1	TRBJ2-7	-
CASSPQGGGINQPQHF	TGCGCCAGCAGCCCTCAAGGAGGGGGCATAAATCAGCCCCAGCATTTT	TRBD1	TRBV4-1	TRBJ1-5	once
CASSFSGQSTDTQYF	TGTGCCAGCAGTTTTTCGGGACAGAGCACAGATACGCAGTATTTT	TRBD1	TRBV27	TRBJ2-3	-
CASSRDFIGKDTEAFF	TGTGCCAGCAGCCGGGACTTTATAGGGAAGGACACTGAAGCTTTCTTT	-	TRBV28	TRBJ1-1	-
CAWSRPGNSNTIYF	TGTGCCTGGAGTCGTCCAGGAAACTCCAACACCATATATTTT	-	TRBV30	TRBJ1-3	-
CASSYLPDGFSTDTQYF	TGCGCCAGCAGCTATCTCCCCGACGGGTTCAGCACAGATACGCAGTATTTT	-	TRBV5-1	TRBJ2-3	-